Included here is one T cell receptor beta chain sequence, with context. What antigen it recognizes has not been identified. No much larger clonotype is one base removed from it; base qualities were not supplied. The germline V gene sets CDR1 to LGHNA and CDR2 to YSLEER. Including cysteine and phenylalanine, the CDR3 has 15 amino acids. Left in the record is the CDR3 DNA by itself, 45 bases read in frame from the first base. V lost 1 base and J lost 3 bases, and the count of bases not matched to a germline gene is 3. One collaborating source in Seattle enrolled patients during active infection and followed them longitudinally through the course of disease. The collaborating institutions used their own protocols to collect whole blood in K2EDTA tubes. For TCRbeta analysis, collaborators shipped samples as frozen whole blood, isolated PBMCs, or DNA extracted from either of those sample types. This specimen belongs to a study of blood T cell repertoires in COVID-19 (TCRdb year 2020). Regarding the study in general: Collaborator samples came from the United States, Italy and Spain and covered acute and convalescent phases of COVID-19. Subjects who had been exposed to COVID-19, were actively infected with it, or had recovered from it provided the deeply sampled blood TCRbeta repertoires that made up the dataset. The repertoires were released in a freely available public database meant as a resource for research on the immune response to SARS-CoV-2. Where HLA class I and class II types were available, the types were taken from metadata supplied by the sample provider, not from assay-based typing. Samples were obtained from the ongoing ImmuneRACE study (first 160 participants) and from approximately 1,200 subjects provided by 6 global collaborators. The material from the prospective study consisted of cDNA or gDNA derived from T cells, B-cell-depleted T cells, or PBMCs. The sample metadata nearly always contained a de-identified subject ID, COVID-19 status, age in years and sex.

Study-wide findings and limitations: The amount of clinical and demographic metadata varied by source and participant and was provided uncurated.

TCRbeta CDR3 regions were amplified from genomic DNA using the immunoSEQ Assay, a bias-controlled multiplex PCR. Regarding the original processing steps: The number of nucleated cells in each sample was estimated by amplification of reference gene primers within the assay. To quantify the absolute abundance of each unique TCRbeta CDR3 rearrangement, sequence reads were collapsed and filtered. For each sample, productive Simpson clonality was calculated as the square root of Simpson's diversity index across productive rearrangements. TCRdb's version of the immuneACCESS table is confined to in-frame rearrangements and falls short of the full clone set. An unresolved V gene accounts for under half of the shortfall where checked; the remainder is of unknown origin. That table gives V, J and clone size, and the DNA gave D and trimming. The sample profile shows about 300,000 clones; 90% of them were found once. The ten most abundant clones make up approximately 7.5% of the sample.

Recombination joined TRBV4-3 with TRBJ2-3; TRBD1 lines up with 8 middle nucleotides. This receptor was taken from a woman aged 30 to 39 with COVID-19, enrolled during active disease. Sequencing was carried out using peripheral blood. CDR3 reads: CASSQGTGRTDTQYF. The DNA sequence is as follows: TGCGCCAGCAGCCAAGGGACAGGGAGGACAGATACGCAGTATTTT.